This T cell receptor (beta chain) was captured in a study of blood T cell repertoires in COVID-19. At the level of the study: Samples representing acute and convalescent COVID-19 were sourced from the United States, Italy and Spain.

Clones were read by immunoSEQ multiplex PCR, and TCRdb kept only the in-frame ones, dropping some. The table lists some 280,000 clones, just over 85% of them singletons. V lost 5 bases, J lost 0 bases, and 11 bases lay in between. Germline V gene lookup returns CDR1 MDHEN and CDR2 SYDVKM. This CDR3 comprises 15 residues. Sequenced: peripheral blood. The chain joins TRBV28 to TRBJ1-5; the D is unclear. The source of this sequence is a woman aged 25 to 45 with active or convalescent COVID-19. CDR3 residues: CASSLEGYSNQPQHF. The CDR3 DNA reads as TGTGCCAGCAGTCTTGAGGGTTATAGCAATCAGCCCCAGCATTTT.